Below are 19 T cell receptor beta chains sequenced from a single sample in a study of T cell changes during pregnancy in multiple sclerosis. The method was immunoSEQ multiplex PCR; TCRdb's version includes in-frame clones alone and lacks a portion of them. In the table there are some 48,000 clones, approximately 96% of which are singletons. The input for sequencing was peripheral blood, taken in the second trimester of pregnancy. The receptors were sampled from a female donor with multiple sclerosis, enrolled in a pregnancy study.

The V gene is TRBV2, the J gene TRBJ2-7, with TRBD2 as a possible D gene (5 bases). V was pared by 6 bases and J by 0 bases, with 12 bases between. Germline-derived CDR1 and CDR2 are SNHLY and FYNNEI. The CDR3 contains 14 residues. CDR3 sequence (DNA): TGTGCCAGCAGCCCCACTACTAGCTCCTACGAGCAGTACTTC. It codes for CASSPTTSSYEQYF.

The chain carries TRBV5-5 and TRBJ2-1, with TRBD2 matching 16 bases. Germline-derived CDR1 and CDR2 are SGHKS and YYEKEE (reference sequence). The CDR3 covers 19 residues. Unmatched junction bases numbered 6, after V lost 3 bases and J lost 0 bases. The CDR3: CASSSPGLAGGYSYNEQFF. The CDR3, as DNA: TGTGCCAGCAGCTCGCCGGGACTAGCGGGAGGGTACTCCTACAATGAGCAGTTCTTC.

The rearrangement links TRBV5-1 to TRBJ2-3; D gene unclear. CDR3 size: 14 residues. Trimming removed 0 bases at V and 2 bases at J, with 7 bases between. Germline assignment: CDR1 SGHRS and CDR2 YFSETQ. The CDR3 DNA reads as TGCGCCAGCAGCTTGGACTTCCCCACAGATACGCAGTATTTT. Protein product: CASSLDFPTDTQYF.

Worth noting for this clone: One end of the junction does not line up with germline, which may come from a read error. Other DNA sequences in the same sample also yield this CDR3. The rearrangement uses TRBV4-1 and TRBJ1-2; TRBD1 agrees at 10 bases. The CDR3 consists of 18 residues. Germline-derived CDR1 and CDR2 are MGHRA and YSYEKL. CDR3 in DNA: TGCGCCAGCAGCCAAGAGCGGGACAGGGGACTCCGAGCCTATGGTTACACCTTC. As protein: CASSQERDRGLRAYGYTF.

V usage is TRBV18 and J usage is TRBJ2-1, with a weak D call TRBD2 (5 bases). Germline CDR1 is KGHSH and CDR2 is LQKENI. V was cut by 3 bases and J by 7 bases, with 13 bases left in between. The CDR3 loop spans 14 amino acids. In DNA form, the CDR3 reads TGTGCCAGCTCACCCCTCCGGGAAGGGAATGAGCAGTTCTTC. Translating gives CASSPLREGNEQFF.

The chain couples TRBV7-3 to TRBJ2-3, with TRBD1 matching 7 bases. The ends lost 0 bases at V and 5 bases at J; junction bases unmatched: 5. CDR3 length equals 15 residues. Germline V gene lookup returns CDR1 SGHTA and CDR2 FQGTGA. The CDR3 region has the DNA TGTGCCAGCAGCTTAACAAGAGGGGGCGAAGATACGCAGTATTTT. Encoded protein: CASSLTRGGEDTQYF.

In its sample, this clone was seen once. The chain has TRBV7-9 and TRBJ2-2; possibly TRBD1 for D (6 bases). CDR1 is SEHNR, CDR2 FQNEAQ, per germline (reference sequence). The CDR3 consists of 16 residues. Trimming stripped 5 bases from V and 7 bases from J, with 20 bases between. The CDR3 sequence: CASSIPRGTMVGELFF. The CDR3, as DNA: TGTGCCAGCAGCATTCCTAGGGGGACGATGGTCGGGGAGCTGTTTTTT. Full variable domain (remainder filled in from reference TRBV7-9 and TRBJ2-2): DTGVSQNPRHKITKRGQNVTFRCDPISEHNRLYWYRQTLGQGPEFLTYFQNEAQLEKSRLLSDRFSAERPKGSFSTLEIQRTEQGDSAMYLCASSIPRGTMVGELFFGEGSRLTVL.

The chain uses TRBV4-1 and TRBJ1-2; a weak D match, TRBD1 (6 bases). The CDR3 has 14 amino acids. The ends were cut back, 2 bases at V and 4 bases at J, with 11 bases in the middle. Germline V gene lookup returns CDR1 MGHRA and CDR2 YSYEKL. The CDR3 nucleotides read TGCGCCAGCAGCCAAACGACAGGTGGCTATGGCTACACCTTC. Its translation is CASSQTTGGYGYTF.

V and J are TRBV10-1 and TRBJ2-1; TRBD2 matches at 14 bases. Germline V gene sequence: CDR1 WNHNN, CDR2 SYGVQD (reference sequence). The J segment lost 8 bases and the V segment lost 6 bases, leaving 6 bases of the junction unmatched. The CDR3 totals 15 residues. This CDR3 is CASRRGLAGADEQFF. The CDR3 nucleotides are TGCGCCAGCAGAAGGGGACTAGCGGGAGCAGATGAGCAGTTCTTC.

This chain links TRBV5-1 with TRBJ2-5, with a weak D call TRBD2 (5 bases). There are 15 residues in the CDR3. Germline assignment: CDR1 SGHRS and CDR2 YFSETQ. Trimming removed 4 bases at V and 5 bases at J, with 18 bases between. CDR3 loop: CASSLGLGSFETQYF. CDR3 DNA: TGCGCCAGCAGCCTAGGACTGGGCTCTTTTGAGACCCAGTACTTC.

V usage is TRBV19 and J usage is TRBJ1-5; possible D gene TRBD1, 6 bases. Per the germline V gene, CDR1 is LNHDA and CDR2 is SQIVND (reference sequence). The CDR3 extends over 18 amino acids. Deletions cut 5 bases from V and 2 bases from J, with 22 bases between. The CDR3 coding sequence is TGTGCCAGTAGTCTATACAGACGACAGGCCCGCGGCAATCAGCCCCAGCATTTT. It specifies CASSLYRRQARGNQPQHF.

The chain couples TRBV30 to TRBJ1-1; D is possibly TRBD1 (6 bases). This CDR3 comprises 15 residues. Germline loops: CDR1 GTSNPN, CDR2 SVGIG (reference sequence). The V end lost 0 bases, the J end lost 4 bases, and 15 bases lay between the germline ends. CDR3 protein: CAWSVRGGWVTEAFF. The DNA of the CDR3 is TGTGCCTGGAGTGTACGGGGGGGCTGGGTCACTGAAGCTTTCTTT.

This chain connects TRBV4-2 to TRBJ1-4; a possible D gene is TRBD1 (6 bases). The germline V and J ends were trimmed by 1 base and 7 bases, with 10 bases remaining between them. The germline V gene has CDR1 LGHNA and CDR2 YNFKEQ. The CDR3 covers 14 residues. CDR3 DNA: TGTGCCAGCAGCCAAGGGGGGCTTGGTGAAAAACTGTTTTTT. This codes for CASSQGGLGEKLFF.

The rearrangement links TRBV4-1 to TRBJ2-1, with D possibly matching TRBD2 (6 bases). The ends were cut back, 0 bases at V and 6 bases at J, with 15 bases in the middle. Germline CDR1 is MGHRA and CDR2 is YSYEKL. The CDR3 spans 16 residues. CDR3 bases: TGCGCCAGCAGCCAAGATCTAGCGCGGCGGGCCAATGAGCAGTTCTTC. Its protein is CASSQDLARRANEQFF.

The CDR3 DNA is TGTGCCAGCAGCTTAGGGGGGAAAGAGACCCAGTACTTC. This gives the protein CASSLGGKETQYF. This rearrangement joins TRBV7-3 to TRBJ2-5, with a possible D match to TRBD2 (6 bases). Germline CDR1 SGHTA, CDR2 FQGTGA. CDR3 length: 13 amino acids. Trimming cost V 2 bases and J 3 bases, with 7 bases left between them.

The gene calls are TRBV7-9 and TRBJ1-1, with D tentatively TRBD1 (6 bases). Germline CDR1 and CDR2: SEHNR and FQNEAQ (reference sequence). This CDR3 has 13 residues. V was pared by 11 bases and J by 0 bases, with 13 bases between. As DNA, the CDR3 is TGTGCCGCTGAGGGGGGGATGAACACTGAAGCTTTCTTT. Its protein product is CAAEGGMNTEAFF. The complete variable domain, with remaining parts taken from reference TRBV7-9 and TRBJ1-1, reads DTGVSQNPRHKITKRGQNVTFRCDPISEHNRLYWYRQTLGQGPEFLTYFQNEAQLEKSRLLSDRFSAERPKGSFSTLEIQRTEQGDSAMYLCAAEGGMNTEAFFGQGTRLTVV.

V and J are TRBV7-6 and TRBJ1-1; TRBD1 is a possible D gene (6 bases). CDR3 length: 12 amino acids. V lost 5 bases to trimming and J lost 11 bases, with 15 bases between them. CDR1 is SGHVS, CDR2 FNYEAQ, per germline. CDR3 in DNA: TGTGCCAGCAGCCGGTCGACAGGAGAGGCTTTCTTT. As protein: CASSRSTGEAFF.

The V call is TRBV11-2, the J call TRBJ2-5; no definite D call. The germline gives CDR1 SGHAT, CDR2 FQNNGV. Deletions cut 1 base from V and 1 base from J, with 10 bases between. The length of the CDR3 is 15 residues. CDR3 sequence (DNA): TGTGCCAGCAGCTTAGGACTCAGAGCCCAAGAGACCCAGTACTTC. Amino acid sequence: CASSLGLRAQETQYF.

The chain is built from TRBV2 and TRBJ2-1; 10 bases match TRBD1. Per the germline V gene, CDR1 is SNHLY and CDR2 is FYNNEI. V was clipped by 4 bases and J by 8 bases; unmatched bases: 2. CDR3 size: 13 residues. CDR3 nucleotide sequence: TGTGCCAGCAGTGGGGACAGGGGCGATGAGCAGTTCTTC. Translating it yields CASSGDRGDEQFF.